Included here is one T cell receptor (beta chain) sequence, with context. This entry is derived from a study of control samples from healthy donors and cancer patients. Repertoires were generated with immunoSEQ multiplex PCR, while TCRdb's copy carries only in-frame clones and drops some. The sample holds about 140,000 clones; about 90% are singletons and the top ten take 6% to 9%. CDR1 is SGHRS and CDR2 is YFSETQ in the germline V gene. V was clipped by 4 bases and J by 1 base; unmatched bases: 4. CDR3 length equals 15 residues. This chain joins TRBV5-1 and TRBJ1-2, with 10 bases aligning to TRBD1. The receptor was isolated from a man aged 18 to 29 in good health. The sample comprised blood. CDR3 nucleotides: TGCGCCAGCAGCGACCGGGACAGGGGTAACTATGGCTACACCTTC. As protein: CASSDRDRGNYGYTF.